The table lists the clone carrying this TCR beta chain with a few counts. Its antigen is unidentified. These data originate in a study of response to subunit inactivated influenza vaccine. Overall study findings and caveats: Researchers suggested that each seasonal influenza vaccination recruits few new T cells.

Trimming pared 0 bases from V and 1 base from J, leaving 10 bases between. The germline CDR1 and CDR2 sequences are SGDLS and YYNGEE. This CDR3 spans 15 amino acids. Each CDR3 protein gets one entry after TCRdb re-called the RT-PCR reads with MiXCR. The sample lists 650,000 to 700,000 distinct CDR3 sequences; 15% to 17% were seen once. J is TRBJ1-1 and V is TRBV9, with D unresolved. This TCR derives from a man aged 50-59 years who received an inactivated influenza vaccine. The specimen was PBMCs from blood, collected 11 to 12 days after vaccination. CDR3 protein: CASSVGRGRNTEAFF. DNA for the CDR3: TGTGCCAGCAGCGTAGGGAGAGGGCGGAACACTGAAGCTTTCTTT.